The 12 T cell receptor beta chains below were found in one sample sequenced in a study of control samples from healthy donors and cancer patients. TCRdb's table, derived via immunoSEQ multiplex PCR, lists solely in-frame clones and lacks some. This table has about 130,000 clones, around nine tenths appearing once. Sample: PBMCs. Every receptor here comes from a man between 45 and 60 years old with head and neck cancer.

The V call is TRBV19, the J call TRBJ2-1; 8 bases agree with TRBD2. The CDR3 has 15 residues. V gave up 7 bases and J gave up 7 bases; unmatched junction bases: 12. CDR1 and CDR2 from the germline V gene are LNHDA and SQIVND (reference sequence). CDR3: CASTIRGGIGNEQFF. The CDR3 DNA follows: TGTGCCAGTACGATACGGGGGGGGATAGGAAATGAGCAGTTCTTC.

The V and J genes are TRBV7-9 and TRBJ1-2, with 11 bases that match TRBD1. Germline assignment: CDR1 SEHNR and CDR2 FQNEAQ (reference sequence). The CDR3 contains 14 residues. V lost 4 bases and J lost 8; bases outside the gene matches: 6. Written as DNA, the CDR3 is TGTGCCAGCAGCTCCGGACAGGGGGCGTCCGGCTACACCTTC. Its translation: CASSSGQGASGYTF.

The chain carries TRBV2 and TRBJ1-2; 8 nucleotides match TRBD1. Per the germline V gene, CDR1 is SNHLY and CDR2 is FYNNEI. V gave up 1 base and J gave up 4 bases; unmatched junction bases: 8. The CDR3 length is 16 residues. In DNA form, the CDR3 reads TGTGCCAGCAGTGAAGTTGCAGGGGGCGGGTCCTATGGCTACACCTTC. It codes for CASSEVAGGGSYGYTF.

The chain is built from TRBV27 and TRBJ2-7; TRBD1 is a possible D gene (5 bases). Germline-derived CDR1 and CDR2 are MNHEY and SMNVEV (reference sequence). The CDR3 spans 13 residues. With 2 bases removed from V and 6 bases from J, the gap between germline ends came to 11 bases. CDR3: CASSLGRVGEQYF. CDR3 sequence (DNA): TGTGCCAGCAGTTTAGGCAGGGTAGGCGAGCAGTACTTC.

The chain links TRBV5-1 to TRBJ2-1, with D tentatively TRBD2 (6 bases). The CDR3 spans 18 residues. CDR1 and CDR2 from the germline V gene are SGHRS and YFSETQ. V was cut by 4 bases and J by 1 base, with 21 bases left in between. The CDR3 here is CASSPPGGVYRSYNEQFF. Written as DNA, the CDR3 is TGCGCCAGCAGCCCCCCCGGAGGGGTCTATAGGTCCTACAATGAGCAGTTCTTC.

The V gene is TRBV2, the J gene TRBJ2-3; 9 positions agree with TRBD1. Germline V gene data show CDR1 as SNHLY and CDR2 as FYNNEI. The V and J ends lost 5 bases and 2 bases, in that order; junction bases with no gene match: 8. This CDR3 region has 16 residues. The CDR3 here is CASSPLDRGNTDTQYF. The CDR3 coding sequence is TGTGCCAGCAGTCCCCTGGACAGGGGAAACACAGATACGCAGTATTTT.

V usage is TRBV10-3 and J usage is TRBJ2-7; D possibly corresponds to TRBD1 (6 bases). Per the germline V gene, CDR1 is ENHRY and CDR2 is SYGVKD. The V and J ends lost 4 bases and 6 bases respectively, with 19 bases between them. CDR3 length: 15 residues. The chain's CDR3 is CAISGSDSPTFEQYF. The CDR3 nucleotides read TGTGCCATCAGTGGCTCGGACAGCCCCACCTTCGAGCAGTACTTC.

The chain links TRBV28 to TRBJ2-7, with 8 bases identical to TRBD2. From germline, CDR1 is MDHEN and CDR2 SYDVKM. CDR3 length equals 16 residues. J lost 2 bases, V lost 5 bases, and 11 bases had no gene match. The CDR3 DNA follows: TGTGCCAGCAGTCCCCCAAAAGGACTAGCCCCCTACGAGCAGTACTTC. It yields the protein CASSPPKGLAPYEQYF.

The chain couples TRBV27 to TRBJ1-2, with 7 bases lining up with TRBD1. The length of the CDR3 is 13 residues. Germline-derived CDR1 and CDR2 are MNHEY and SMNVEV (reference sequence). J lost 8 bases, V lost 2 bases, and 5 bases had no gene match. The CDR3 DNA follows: TGTGCCAGCAGTTTACAGGGGGGGGCGGGCTACACCTTC. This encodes CASSLQGGAGYTF.

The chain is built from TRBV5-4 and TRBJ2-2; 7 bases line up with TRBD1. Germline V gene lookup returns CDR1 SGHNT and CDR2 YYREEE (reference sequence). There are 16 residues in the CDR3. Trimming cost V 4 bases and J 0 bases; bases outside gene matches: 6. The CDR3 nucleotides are TGTGCCAGCAGCGGGGACAGTTACGCGAACACCGGGGAGCTGTTTTTT. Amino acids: CASSGDSYANTGELFF.

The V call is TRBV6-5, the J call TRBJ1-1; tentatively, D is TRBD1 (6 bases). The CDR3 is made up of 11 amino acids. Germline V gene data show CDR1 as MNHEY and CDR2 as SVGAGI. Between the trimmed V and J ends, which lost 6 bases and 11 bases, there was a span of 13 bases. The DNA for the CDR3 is TGTGCCAGCAGGAGGGGGTCGCAGGCTTTCTTT. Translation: CASRRGSQAFF.

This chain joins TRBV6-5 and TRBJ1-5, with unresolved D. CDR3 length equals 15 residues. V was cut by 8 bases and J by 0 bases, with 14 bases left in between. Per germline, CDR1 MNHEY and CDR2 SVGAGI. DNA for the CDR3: TGTGCCAGCTCAACCTCGAGAGGTAGCAATCAGCCCCAGCATTTT. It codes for CASSTSRGSNQPQHF.